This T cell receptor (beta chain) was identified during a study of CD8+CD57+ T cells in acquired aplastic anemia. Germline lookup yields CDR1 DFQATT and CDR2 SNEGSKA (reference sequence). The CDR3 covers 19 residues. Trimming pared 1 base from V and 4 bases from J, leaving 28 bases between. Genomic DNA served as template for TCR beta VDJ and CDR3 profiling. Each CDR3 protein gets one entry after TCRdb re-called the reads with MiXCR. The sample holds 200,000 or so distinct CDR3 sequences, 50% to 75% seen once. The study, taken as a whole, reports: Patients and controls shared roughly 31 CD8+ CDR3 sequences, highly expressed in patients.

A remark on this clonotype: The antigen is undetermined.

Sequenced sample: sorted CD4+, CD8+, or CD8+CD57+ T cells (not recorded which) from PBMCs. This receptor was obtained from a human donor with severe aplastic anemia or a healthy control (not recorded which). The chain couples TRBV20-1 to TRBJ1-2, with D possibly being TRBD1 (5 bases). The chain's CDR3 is CSARAGGLEGISLVYGYTF. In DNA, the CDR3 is TGCAGTGCTAGAGCCGGAGGACTCGAGGGGATCAGTCTAGTCTATGGCTACACCTTC.